This T cell receptor beta chain was sequenced during a study of T cells in Graves' hyperthyroidism and ophthalmopathy. Isolation of PBMCs was performed on around 9.8 ml fresh peripheral blood. Regions amplified from RNA transcripts were the TCR beta CDR3 regions. Using the HTBI primer set, a first-round RT-PCR was run on the TCR CDR3. TCRdb reprocessed the multiplex PCR reads via MiXCR and lists one record per CDR3 protein. Of about 700,000 distinct CDR3 sequences listed, 14% are singletons. This clonotype showed up many times. What it binds is not known. CDR3 length: 15 residues. Germline V gene lookup returns CDR1 LGHDT and CDR2 YNNKEL (reference sequence). V was shortened by 4 bases and J by 0 bases, with 10 bases between the two germline ends. Study-wide findings and caveats: Expanded thyroid clonotypes (above 0.001) were mostly also found in blood.

The specimen was blood. The receptor's source is a young woman with Graves' hyperthyroidism. The rearrangement joins TRBV3-1 to TRBJ1-3; D not certain. The CDR3 coding sequence is TGTGCCAGCAGCCGCAGCGGGTTCTCTGGAAACACCATATATTTT. This translates into CASSRSGFSGNTIYF.